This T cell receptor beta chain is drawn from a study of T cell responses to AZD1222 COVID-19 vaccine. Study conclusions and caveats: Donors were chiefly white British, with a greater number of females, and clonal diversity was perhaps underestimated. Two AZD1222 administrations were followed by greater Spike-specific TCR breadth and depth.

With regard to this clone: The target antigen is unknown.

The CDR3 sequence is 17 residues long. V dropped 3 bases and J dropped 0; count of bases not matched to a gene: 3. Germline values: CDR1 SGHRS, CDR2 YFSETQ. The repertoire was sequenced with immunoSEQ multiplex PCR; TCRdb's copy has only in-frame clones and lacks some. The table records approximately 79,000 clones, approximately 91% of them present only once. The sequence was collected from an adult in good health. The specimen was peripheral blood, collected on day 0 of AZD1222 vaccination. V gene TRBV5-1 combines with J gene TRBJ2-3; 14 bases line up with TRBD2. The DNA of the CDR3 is TGCGCCAGCAGCTATGGACTAGCGGGGGGAAGCACAGATACGCAGTATTTT. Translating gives CASSYGLAGGSTDTQYF. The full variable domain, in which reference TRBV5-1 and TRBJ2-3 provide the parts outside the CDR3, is KAGVTQTPRYLIKTRGQQVTLSCSPISGHRSVSWYQQTPGQGLQFLFEYFSETQRNKGNFPGRFSGRQFSNSRSEMNVSTLELGDSALYLCASSYGLAGGSTDTQYFGPGTRLTVL.